This T cell receptor (beta chain) was recovered during a study of OX40 agonist ivuxolimab in advanced cancers. Study-level information: Past anti-PD-1, anti-PD-L1 or anti-CTLA-4 therapy was accepted, and approximately 37% had received some. General study findings and limits: Partial responders treated at 0.1-3.0 mg/kg exhibited clonal expansion among the lowest measured.

The assay was immunoSEQ multiplex PCR, and TCRdb's table has in-frame clones only and misses some. The sample includes about 79,000 clones, roughly 87% of them seen just once. Patients were excluded for autoimmune disease history or systemic immunosuppression. Germline CDR1 reads SGHVS; CDR2 reads FNYEAQ. V lost 1 base and J 0 bases, leaving 10 bases between the germline ends. This CDR3 contains 16 residues. A word on this clone: As yet, its antigen is unknown.

The starting material was CD4+ or CD8+ T cells sorted from blood, obtained in a trial of the OX40 agonist ivuxolimab. This TCR was sampled from an adult with an advanced solid tumor such as melanoma, head and neck, liver or kidney cancer. V usage is TRBV7-6 and J usage is TRBJ1-3; TRBD1 might be the D (6 bases). Here the CDR3 DNA reads TGTGCCAGCAGCTTAGAGGGGGTGAGCTCTGGAAACACCATATATTTT. Protein: CASSLEGVSSGNTIYF.